A selection of T cell receptor beta chains follows, all from one sample in a study of blood T cell repertoires in COVID-19. Data came from immunoSEQ multiplex PCR; TCRdb stores just in-frame clones and leaves some out. The sample lists just under 60,000 clones; around 81% were seen once. The specimen sequenced was peripheral blood. Receptor source: a man older than 75 with COVID-19, enrolled during active disease. Each CDR3 is given with its conserved first and last residue. Each record gives: CDR3 length, J gene, V gene, D gene, clone size, CDR3 DNA, CDR3 protein. A D gene is named only where the DNA matches it firmly. Clone sizes are given selectively: once, few, many, or a class where the clone is expanded.

14 | TRBJ1-2 | TRBV24-1 | - | - | TGTGCCACCAGTGATTTGAACACTAACTATGGCTACACCTTC | CATSDLNTNYGYTF
18 | TRBJ1-4 | TRBV19 | TRBD1 | - | TGTGCCAGTAGTATCTATGGGACAGGGGCCACAACTAATGAAAAACTGTTTTTT | CASSIYGTGATTNEKLFF
17 | TRBJ2-6 | TRBV18 | - | - | TGTGCCAGCTCACCAGCTGGGGGCCTTTCTGGGGCCAACGTCCTGACTTTC | CASSPAGGLSGANVLTF
15 | TRBJ1-5 | TRBV19 | TRBD1 | once | TGTGCCAGTAGCGACAGGGGGAATAGCAATCAGCCCCAGCATTTT | CASSDRGNSNQPQHF
14 | TRBJ2-5 | TRBV19 | TRBD2 | - | TGTGCCAGTAGGGGTAGCGGGGGCCCCGGGACCCAGTACTTC | CASRGSGGPGTQYF
16 | TRBJ1-5 | TRBV7-8 | - | once | TGTGCCAGCAGCTTAGCGCTAAATAATTTGTATCAGCCCCAGCATTTT | CASSLALNNLYQPQHF
14 | TRBJ1-6 | TRBV5-1 | - | - | TGCGCCAGCAGCTCTAACCCGGGGAATTCACCCCTCCACTTT | CASSSNPGNSPLHF
18 | TRBJ2-1 | TRBV14 | TRBD2 | - | TGTGCCAGCAGCCAAAGGTCCCAATGGCGGGAGTTCTACAATGAGCAGTTCTTC | CASSQRSQWREFYNEQFF
15 | TRBJ1-5 | TRBV28 | - | few | TGTGCCAGCAGTTTCACGGTTAAACCGAATCAGCCCCAGCATTTT | CASSFTVKPNQPQHF
15 | TRBJ2-6 | TRBV7-9 | - | - | TGTGCCAGCAGCCGAGGAGGGGCCGGGGCCAACGTCCTGACTTTC | CASSRGGAGANVLTF
14 | TRBJ1-2 | TRBV7-9 | TRBD1 | - | TGTGCCAGCAGCGTTGGACAGGGAGGGGAAGGCTACACCTTC | CASSVGQGGEGYTF
13 | TRBJ2-5 | TRBV29-1 | - | - | TGCACCGTGAGGCTGTCAGGGAGGGAGACCCAGTACTTC | CTVRLSGRETQYF
16 | TRBJ2-5 | TRBV7-8 | TRBD1 | - | TGTGCCAGCAGCCCCCGGGACAGGGATTGGGGAGAGACCCAGTACTTC | CASSPRDRDWGETQYF
12 | TRBJ2-7 | TRBV11-1 | - | - | TGTGCCAGCAGCCGCGGGACGGACGAGCAGTACTTC | CASSRGTDEQYF
17 | TRBJ1-2 | TRBV27 | - | - | TGTGCCAGCAGTGGGACGGGAGGACGCGTCGGGGACTATGGCTACACCTTC | CASSGTGGRVGDYGYTF
14 | TRBJ2-2 | TRBV27 | - | - | TGTGCCAGCAGTTTACGATCCGGCACCGGGGAGCTGTTTTTT | CASSLRSGTGELFF
16 | TRBJ2-1 | TRBV11-3 | TRBD2 | - | TGTGCCAGCAGCTTAGGTGGCGGGGGGGCCGGGGATGAGCAGTTCTTC | CASSLGGGGAGDEQFF
17 | TRBJ2-5 | TRBV5-1 | TRBD2 | - | TGCGCCAGCAGCTTGGGCCCCACTAGCGGGCTCCAAGAGACCCAGTACTTC | CASSLGPTSGLQETQYF
14 | TRBJ1-1 | TRBV6-2/TRBV6-3 | TRBD1 | - | TGTGCCAGCAGTATTACAGGGGGTGTATTGGAAGCTTTCTTT | CASSITGGVLEAFF
12 | TRBJ2-1 | TRBV6-5 | - | - | TGTGCCAGCAGTCCGAACATCCATGAGCAGTTCTTC | CASSPNIHEQFF
16 | TRBJ1-2 | TRBV19 | TRBD1 | once | TGTGCCAGTAGAGGGGACAGGGTGCCCATTAACTATGGCTACACCTTC | CASRGDRVPINYGYTF
15 | TRBJ1-5 | TRBV4-1 | - | once | TGCGCCAGCAGCCAAGAAGCCCGCAACAATCAGCCCCAGCATTTT | CASSQEARNNQPQHF
11 | TRBJ1-1 | TRBV19 | - | - | TGTGCCAGTAGTATCGGGGGTGACGCTTTCTTT | CASSIGGDAFF
13 | TRBJ1-1 | TRBV27 | TRBD1 | - | TGTGCCAGCTGGGACAGGGCGAACACTGAAGCTTTCTTT | CASWDRANTEAFF
13 | TRBJ2-2 | TRBV29-1 | - | - | TGCAGCGTTGTGACAGCCTACACCGGGGAGCTGTTTTTT | CSVVTAYTGELFF
16 | TRBJ1-5 | TRBV7-2 | - | - | TGTGCCAGCAGCTTAGGTTCCCCCCTTAGCAATCAGCCCCAGCATTTT | CASSLGSPLSNQPQHF
17 | TRBJ1-4 | TRBV7-2 | TRBD1 | - | TGTGCCAGCAGCTTAGCAGGACAGGGAGAAACTAATGAAAAACTGTTTTTT | CASSLAGQGETNEKLFF
17 | TRBJ2-7 | TRBV9 | TRBD1 | - | TGTGCCAGCAGCGCGAAGTTGTGGACAGGGGGCATCGACGAGCAGTACTTC | CASSAKLWTGGIDEQYF
16 | TRBJ1-5 | TRBV21-1 | - | - | TGTGCCAGCAGCAAAGCACCCACAGGGGAAGTACAGCCCCAGCATTTT | CASSKAPTGEVQPQHF
14 | TRBJ2-1 | TRBV5-4 | TRBD2 | once | TGTGCCAGCAGCTTACTAGCGGATTACAATGAGCAGTTCTTC | CASSLLADYNEQFF
14 | TRBJ1-1 | TRBV10-2 | TRBD1 | - | TGCGCCAGCAGTGAGGGACAGGGGATCAATGAAGCTTTCTTT | CASSEGQGINEAFF
18 | TRBJ2-2 | TRBV9 | TRBD1 | - | TGTGCCAGCAGCGTCCTCATGGGGGGACAGGGGAACACCGGGGAGCTGTTTTTT | CASSVLMGGQGNTGELFF
19 | TRBJ1-5 | TRBV7-2 | - | few | TGTGCCAGCAGCTCTAGATGGGGCAGGGGAGGGGTTAGCAATCAGCCCCAGCATTTT | CASSSRWGRGGVSNQPQHF
14 | TRBJ1-6 | TRBV7-9 | - | - | TGTGCCAGCAGCTTCGGTCGGGTGGATTCACCCCTCCACTTT | CASSFGRVDSPLHF
15 | TRBJ1-6 | TRBV3-1/TRBV3-2 | TRBD1 | - | TGTGCCAGCAGCCGGGGGACAGGGCTAAATTCACCCCTCCACTTT | CASSRGTGLNSPLHF
14 | TRBJ2-3 | TRBV7-3 | - | - | TGTGCCAGCAGCCCCGGACAGATCACAGATACGCAGTATTTT | CASSPGQITDTQYF
15 | TRBJ2-7 | TRBV3-1/TRBV3-2 | TRBD1 | - | TGTGCCAGCAGTGCCCGGGACAGGGTTAGCGGAAAGCAGTACTTC | CASSARDRVSGKQYF
13 | TRBJ1-2 | TRBV6-5 | - | once | TGTGCCAGCAGTTCAGGGGTCAGGGGTGGCTACACCTTC | CASSSGVRGGYTF
17 | TRBJ2-5 | TRBV5-4 | TRBD2 | - | TGTGCCAGCAGCCCCCCAGCGGGGGGGCGGACAAAAGAGACCCAGTACTTC | CASSPPAGGRTKETQYF
13 | TRBJ1-1 | TRBV7-2 | TRBD1 | - | TGTGCCAGCAGCTTAGAACAGGGGGTAAAAGCTTTCTTT | CASSLEQGVKAFF